The following is a T cell receptor beta chain sequence with its context. Trimming took 6 bases from V and 4 from J; bases not matched to a gene: 6. CDR3 length: 14 residues. CDR1 MNHEY and CDR2 SVGAGI come from the germline V gene. As handled by the study authors: Reference gene primer amplification gave estimated nucleated cell counts. Profiling relied on immunoSEQ multiplex PCR, and the TCRdb table lists in-frame clones only, not all of them. Clone size and the V and J calls come from that table; the DNA yielded D and trimming. The sample consists of approximately 50,000 clones, approximately 82% of them appearing once. This sample was taken from a study of blood T cell repertoires in COVID-19. Study at large: Samples representing acute and convalescent COVID-19 were sourced from the United States, Italy and Spain. Nucleic acid was either cDNA or gDNA, and it came from T cells, B-cell-depleted T cells, or PBMCs.

This receptor was obtained from a man between 70 and 80 years old with active COVID-19. V and J are TRBV6-5 and TRBJ1-2; TRBD1 agrees at 9 bases. The sample consisted of peripheral blood. The CDR3 sequence: CASRGTGSLYGYTF. CDR3 bases: TGTGCCAGCAGGGGGACAGGGTCTCTCTATGGCTACACCTTC.